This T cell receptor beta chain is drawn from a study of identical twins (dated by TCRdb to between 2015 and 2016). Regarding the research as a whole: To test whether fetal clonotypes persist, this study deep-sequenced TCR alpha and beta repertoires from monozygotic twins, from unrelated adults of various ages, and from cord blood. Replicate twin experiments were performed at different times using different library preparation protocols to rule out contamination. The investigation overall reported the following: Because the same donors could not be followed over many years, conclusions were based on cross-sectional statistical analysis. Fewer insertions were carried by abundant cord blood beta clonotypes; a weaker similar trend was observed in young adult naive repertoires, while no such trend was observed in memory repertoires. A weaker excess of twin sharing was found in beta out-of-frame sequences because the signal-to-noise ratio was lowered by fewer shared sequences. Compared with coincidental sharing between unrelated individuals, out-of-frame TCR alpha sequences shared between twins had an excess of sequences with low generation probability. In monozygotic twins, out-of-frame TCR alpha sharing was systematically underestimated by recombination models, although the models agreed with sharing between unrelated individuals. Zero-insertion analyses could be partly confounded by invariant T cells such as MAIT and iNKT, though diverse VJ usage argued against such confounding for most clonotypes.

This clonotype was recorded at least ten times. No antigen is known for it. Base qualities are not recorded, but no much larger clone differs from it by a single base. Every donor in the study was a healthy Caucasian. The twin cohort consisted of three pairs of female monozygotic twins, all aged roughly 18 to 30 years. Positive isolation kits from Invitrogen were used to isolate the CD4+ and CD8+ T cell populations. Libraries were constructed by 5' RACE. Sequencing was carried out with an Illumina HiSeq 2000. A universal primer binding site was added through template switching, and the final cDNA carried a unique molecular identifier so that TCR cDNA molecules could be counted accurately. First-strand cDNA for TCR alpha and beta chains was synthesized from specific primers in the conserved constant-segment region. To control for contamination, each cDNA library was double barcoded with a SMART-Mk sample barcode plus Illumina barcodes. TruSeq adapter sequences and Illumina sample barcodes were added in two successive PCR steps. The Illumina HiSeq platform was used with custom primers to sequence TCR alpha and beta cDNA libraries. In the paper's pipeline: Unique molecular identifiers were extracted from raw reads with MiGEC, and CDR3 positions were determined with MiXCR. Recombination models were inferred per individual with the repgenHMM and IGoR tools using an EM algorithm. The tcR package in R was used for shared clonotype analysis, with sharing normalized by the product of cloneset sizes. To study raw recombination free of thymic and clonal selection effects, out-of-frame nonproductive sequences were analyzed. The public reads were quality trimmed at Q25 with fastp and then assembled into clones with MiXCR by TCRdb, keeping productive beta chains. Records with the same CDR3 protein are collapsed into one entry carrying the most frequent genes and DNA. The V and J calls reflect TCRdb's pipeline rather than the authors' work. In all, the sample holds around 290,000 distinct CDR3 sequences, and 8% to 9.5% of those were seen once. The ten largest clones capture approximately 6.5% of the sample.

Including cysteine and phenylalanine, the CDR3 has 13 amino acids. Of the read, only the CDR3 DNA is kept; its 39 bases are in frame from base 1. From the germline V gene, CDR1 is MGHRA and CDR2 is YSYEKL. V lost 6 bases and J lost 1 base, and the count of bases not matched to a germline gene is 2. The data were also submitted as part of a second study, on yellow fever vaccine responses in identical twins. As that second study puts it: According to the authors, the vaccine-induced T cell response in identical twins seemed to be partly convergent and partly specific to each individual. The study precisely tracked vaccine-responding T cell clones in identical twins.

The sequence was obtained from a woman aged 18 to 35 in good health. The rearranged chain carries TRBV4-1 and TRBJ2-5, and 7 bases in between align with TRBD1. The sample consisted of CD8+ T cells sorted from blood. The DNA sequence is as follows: TGCGCCAGCAGGAGGGACAGCCAAGAGACCCAGTACTTC. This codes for CASRRDSQETQYF.